This T cell receptor (beta chain) was observed in a study of blood T cell repertoires in COVID-19. Study summary: In each case, the material was cDNA or gDNA derived from T cells, B-cell-depleted T cells, or PBMCs.

The cohort comprised adults aged 18 to 89 years residing in 20 to 25 US areas. From germline, CDR1 is MNHEY and CDR2 SVGAGI. This CDR3 comprises 13 residues. J was trimmed by 7 bases and V by 6 bases; bases with no gene match: 8. Sequencing was performed with immunoSEQ multiplex PCR; in TCRdb, only in-frame clones are kept and a portion is missing. The sample contains about 330,000 clones, more than 70% of which appear only once. Sequenced sample: PBMCs or T cells enriched from blood (not recorded which). The rearrangement uses TRBV6-5 and TRBJ1-1, with 7 bases that match TRBD1. This TCR derives from a woman in her twenties or thirties who had recovered from COVID-19. CDR3 coding DNA: TGTGCCAGCAGAACAAGACAGGGTGTTGAAGCTTTCTTT. Its translation is CASRTRQGVEAFF.